The 6 T cell receptor beta chains below all came from one sample that was sequenced in a study of blood T cell repertoires in COVID-19. TCRdb's copy holds only in-frame clones and misses some; the assay was immunoSEQ multiplex PCR. The sample records around 290,000 clones, roughly nine tenths being singletons. Material: peripheral blood. The receptors were sampled from a woman aged 30 to 39 with COVID-19, enrolled during active disease.

V is TRBV5-1 and J is TRBJ2-5; perhaps TRBD1 as D (5 bases). The V gene lost 0 bases and the J gene lost 1 base, with 13 bases spanning the gap. The V gene's germline CDR1 is SGHRS and CDR2 YFSETQ. The CDR3 has 16 amino acids. The CDR3 protein is CASSLGLREVQETQYF. CDR3 in DNA: TGCGCCAGCAGCTTGGGTCTCAGGGAAGTCCAAGAGACCCAGTACTTC.

The rearrangement uses TRBV5-1 and TRBJ1-1, with 8 positions matching TRBD1. The V segment lost 4 bases and the J segment 1 base; nucleotides outside the gene matches: 9. Germline V lookup: CDR1 SGHRS, CDR2 YFSETQ. CDR3 length: 16 residues. The CDR3 loop is CASSGDRNPKNTEAFF. The CDR3 DNA reads as TGCGCCAGCAGCGGGGACAGGAACCCAAAGAACACTGAAGCTTTCTTT.

V gene TRBV30 combines with J gene TRBJ1-2, with D perhaps TRBD1 (5 bases). CDR1 is GTSNPN and CDR2 is SVGIG in the germline V gene (reference sequence). V shed 5 bases and J shed 2 bases, with 12 bases lying between them. CDR3 length equals 13 residues. CDR3 sequence reads: CAWQSQGNYGYTF. CDR3 DNA: TGTGCCTGGCAATCTCAGGGCAACTATGGCTACACCTTC. The entire variable domain, with the rest obtained from reference TRBV30 and TRBJ1-2, is as follows: SQTIHQWPATLVQPVGSPLSLECTVEGTSNPNLYWYRQAAGRGLQLLFYSVGIGQISSEVPQNLSASRPQDRQFILSSKKLLLSDSGFYLCAWQSQGNYGYTFGSGTRLTVV.

The table lists this clone with a count of one. V gene TRBV28 combines with J gene TRBJ2-7; tentatively, D is TRBD1 (5 bases). The germline CDR1 and CDR2 sequences are MDHEN and SYDVKM. The CDR3 extends over 12 amino acids. V dropped 5 bases and J dropped 5 bases, with 10 bases sitting between them. The chain's CDR3 is CASSKGFNEQYF. Written as DNA, the CDR3 is TGTGCCAGCAGTAAGGGGTTCAACGAGCAGTACTTC.

This clone was counted a single time. Other DNA sequences in this specimen translate into the identical CDR3. This chain links TRBV18 with TRBJ2-7; D remains ambiguous. This CDR3 has 12 amino acids. V was cut by 6 bases and J by 3 bases, with 9 bases left in between. Germline V gives CDR1 KGHSH, CDR2 LQKENI. The CDR3 region is CASSPTDYEQYF. The CDR3 DNA is TGTGCCAGCTCCCCAACAGACTACGAGCAGTACTTC.

V and J are TRBV11-2 and TRBJ1-6; D might be TRBD1 (5 bases). Germline V gene data show CDR1 as SGHAT and CDR2 as FQNNGV. V was pared by 5 bases and J by 5 bases, with 19 bases between. The CDR3 extends over 17 amino acids. CDR3 nucleotide sequence: TGTGCCAGCAGCAGAAGGGAGGGGAGACGGGATAATTCACCCCTCCACTTT. As protein: CASSRREGRRDNSPLHF.